This TCR beta chain was captured by sequencing in a study of blood T cell repertoires in COVID-19. Study-level background: The analysed material was cDNA or gDNA that came from T cells, B-cell-depleted T cells, or PBMCs.

The data were produced by immunoSEQ multiplex PCR, yet TCRdb's version contains in-frame clones alone and is incomplete. The sample has over 80,000 clones, over 70% seen once. The trim removed 4 bases at V and 4 bases at J, leaving 5 bases unmatched. Germline V gene sequence: CDR1 SGHRS, CDR2 YFSETQ. The CDR3 is made up of 15 amino acids. The source material was peripheral blood. The TCR sequence derives from a woman in her forties or fifties with acute or convalescent COVID-19. V and J are TRBV5-1 and TRBJ2-3; 11 positions agree with TRBD2. Written as DNA, the CDR3 is TGCGCCAGCAGCACAGGACTAGCGGGCGCAGATACGCAGTATTTT. Translating it yields CASSTGLAGADTQYF.